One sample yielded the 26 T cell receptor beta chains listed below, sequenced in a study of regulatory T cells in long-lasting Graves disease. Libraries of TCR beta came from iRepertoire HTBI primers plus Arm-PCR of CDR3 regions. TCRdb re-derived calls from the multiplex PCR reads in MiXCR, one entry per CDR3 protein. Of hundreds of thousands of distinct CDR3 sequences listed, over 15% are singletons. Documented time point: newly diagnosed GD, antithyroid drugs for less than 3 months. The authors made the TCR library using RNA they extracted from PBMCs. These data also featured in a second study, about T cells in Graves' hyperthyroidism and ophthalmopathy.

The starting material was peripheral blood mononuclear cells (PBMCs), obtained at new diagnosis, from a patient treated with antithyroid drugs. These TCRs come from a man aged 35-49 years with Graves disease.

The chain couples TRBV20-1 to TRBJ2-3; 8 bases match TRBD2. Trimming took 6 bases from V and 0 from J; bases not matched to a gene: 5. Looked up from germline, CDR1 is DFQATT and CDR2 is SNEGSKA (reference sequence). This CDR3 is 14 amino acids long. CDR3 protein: CSALAGKSTDTQYF. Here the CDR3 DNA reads TGCAGTGCCTTAGCGGGGAAGAGCACAGATACGCAGTATTTT.

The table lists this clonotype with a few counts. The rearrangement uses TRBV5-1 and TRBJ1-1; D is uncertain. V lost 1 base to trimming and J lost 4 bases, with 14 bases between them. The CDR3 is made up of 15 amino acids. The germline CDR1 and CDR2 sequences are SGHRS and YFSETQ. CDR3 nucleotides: TGCGCCAGCAGCTTGCAGGAGGGTTTGGGCACTGAAGCTTTCTTT. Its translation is CASSLQEGLGTEAFF.

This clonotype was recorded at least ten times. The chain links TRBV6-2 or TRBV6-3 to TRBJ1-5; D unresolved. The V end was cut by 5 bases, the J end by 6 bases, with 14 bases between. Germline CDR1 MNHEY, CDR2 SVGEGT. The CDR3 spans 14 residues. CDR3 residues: CASSRQTAGQPQHF. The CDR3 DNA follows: TGTGCCAGCAGTCGGCAGACGGCGGGTCAGCCCCAGCATTTT.

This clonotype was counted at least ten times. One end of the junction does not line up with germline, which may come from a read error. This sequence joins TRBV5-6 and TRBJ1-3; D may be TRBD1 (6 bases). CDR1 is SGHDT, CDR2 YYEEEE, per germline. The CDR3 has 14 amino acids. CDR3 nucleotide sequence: TGTGCCAGCAGCTTGCAGGGGCTGGAGAACATCATATATTTT. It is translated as CASSLQGLENIIYF.

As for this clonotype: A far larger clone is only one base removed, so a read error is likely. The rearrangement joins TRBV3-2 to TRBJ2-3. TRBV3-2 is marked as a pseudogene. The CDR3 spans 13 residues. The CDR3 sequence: CTSSQYPTDTQYF. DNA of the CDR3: TGTACCAGCAGCCAATACCCGACCGATACGCAGTATTTT.

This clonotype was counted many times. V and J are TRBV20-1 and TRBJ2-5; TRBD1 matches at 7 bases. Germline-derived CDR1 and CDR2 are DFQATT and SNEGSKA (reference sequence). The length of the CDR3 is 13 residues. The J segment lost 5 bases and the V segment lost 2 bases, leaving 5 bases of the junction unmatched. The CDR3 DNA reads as TGCAGTGCTAGACCCACAGGGGTGGAGACCCAGTACTTC. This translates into CSARPTGVETQYF.

The CDR3 reads CASSLFEGRAGELFF. As DNA, the CDR3 is TGCGCCAGCAGCTTGTTCGAGGGGCGAGCCGGGGAGCTGTTTTTT. V is TRBV5-1 and J is TRBJ2-2; D is possibly TRBD1 or TRBD2 (5 bases each). The CDR3 length is 15 residues. Germline values: CDR1 SGHRS, CDR2 YFSETQ. Trimming removed 1 base from V and 6 bases from J, with 13 bases in between.

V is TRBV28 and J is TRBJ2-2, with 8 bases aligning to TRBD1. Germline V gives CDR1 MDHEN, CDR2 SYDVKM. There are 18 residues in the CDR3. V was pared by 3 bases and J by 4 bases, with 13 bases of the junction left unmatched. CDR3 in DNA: TGTGCCAGCAGTTTCCCCAGCCTACCGACAGGGGTCACCGGGGAGCTGTTTTTT. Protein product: CASSFPSLPTGVTGELFF.

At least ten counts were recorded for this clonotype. The CDR3 DNA sequence: TGTGCCAGCAGCTTAGGGCCCTACATTAATTCACCCCTCCACTTT. This codes for CASSLGPYINSPLHF. The chain joins TRBV7-2 to TRBJ1-6; D ambiguous. The CDR3 loop spans 15 amino acids. Trimming pared 1 base from V and 6 bases from J, leaving 10 bases between. Germline lookup yields CDR1 SGHTA and CDR2 FQGNSA.

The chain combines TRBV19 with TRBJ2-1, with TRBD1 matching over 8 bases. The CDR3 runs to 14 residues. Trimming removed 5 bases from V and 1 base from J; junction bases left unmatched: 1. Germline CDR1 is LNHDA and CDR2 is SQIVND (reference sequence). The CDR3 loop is CASSWTGSYNEQFF. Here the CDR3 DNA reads TGTGCCAGTAGTTGGACAGGGTCCTACAATGAGCAGTTCTTC.

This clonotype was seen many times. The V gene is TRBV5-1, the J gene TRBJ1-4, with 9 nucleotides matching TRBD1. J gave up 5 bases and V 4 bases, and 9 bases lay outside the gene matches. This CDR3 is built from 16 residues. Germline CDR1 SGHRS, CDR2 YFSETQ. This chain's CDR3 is CASSIPAGQGNEKLFF. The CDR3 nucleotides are TGCGCCAGCAGCATCCCGGCGGGACAGGGAAATGAAAAACTGTTTTTT.

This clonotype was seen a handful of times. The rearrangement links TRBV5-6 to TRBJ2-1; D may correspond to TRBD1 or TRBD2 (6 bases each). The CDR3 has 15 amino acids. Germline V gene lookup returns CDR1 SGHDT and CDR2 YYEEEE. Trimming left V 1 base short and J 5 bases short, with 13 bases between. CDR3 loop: CASSLSGEANNEQFF. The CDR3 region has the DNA TGTGCCAGCAGCTTGTCAGGGGAGGCCAACAATGAGCAGTTCTTC.

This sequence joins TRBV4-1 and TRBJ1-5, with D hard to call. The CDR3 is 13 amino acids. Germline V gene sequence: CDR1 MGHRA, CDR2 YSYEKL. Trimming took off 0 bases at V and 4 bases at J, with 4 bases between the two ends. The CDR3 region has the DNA TGCGCCAGCAGCCAAGATCAGAATCAGCCCCAGCATTTT. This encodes CASSQDQNQPQHF.

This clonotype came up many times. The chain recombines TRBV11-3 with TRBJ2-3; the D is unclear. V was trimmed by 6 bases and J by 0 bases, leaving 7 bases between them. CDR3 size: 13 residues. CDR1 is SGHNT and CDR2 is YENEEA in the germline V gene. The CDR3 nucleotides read TGTGCCAGCAGTTTTAGTAGCACAGATACGCAGTATTTT. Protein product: CASSFSSTDTQYF.

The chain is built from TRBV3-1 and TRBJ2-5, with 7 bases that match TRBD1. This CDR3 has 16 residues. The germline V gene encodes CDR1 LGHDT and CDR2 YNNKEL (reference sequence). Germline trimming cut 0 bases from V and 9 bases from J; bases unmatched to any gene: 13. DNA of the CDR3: TGTGCCAGCAGCCAAGACCTCTATGGACAGGTGGAGGCCCAGTACTTC. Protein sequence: CASSQDLYGQVEAQYF.

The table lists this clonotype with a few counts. The CDR3 DNA reads as TGTGCCAGCAGCCAAGACAGGGGGGCAGACTACGAGCAGTACTTC. Protein product: CASSQDRGADYEQYF. The chain links TRBV4-2 to TRBJ2-7, with D perhaps matching TRBD1 (7 bases). Trimming shortened V by 0 bases and J by 3 bases, and 12 bases separated the two germline ends. CDR1 and CDR2 from the germline V gene are LGHNA and YNFKEQ. The CDR3 contains 15 residues.

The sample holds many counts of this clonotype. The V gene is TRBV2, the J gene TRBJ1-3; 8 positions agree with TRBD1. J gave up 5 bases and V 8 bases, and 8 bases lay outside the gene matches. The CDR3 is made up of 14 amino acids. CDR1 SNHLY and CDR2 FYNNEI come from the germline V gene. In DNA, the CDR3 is TGTGCCAGCGGGCGGGACAGGAATAGAAACACCATATATTTT. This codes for CASGRDRNRNTIYF.

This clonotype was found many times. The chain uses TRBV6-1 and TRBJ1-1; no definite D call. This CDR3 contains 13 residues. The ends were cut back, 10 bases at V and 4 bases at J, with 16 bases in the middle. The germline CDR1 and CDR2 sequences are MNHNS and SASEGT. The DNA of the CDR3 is TGTGCCACCGACCGGGGTTTAGGCACTGAAGCTTTCTTT. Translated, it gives CATDRGLGTEAFF.

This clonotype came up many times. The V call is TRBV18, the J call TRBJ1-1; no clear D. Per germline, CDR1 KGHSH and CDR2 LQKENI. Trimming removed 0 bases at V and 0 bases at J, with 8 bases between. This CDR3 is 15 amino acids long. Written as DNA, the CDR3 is TGTGCCAGCTCACCACCTGGACCGTTGAACACTGAAGCTTTCTTT. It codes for CASSPPGPLNTEAFF.

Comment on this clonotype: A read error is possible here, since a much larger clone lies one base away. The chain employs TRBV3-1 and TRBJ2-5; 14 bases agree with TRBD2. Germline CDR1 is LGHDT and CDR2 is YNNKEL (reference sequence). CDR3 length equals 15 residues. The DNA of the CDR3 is TGTGCCGGCAGCGCGGGACTAGCGGGGGTGGAGACCCAGTACTTC. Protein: CAGSAGLAGVETQYF.

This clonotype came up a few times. CDR3 sequence: CSARDKAERPWGVHLHF. The CDR3 DNA follows: TGCAGTGCTAGAGATAAGGCAGAACGACCGTGGGGAGTACACCTCCACTTT. V usage is TRBV20-1 and J usage is TRBJ1-6; unclear D gene. Trimming cost V 0 bases and J 15 bases, with 27 bases left between them. The CDR3 spans 17 residues. CDR1 and CDR2 (germline): DFQATT, SNEGSKA (reference sequence).

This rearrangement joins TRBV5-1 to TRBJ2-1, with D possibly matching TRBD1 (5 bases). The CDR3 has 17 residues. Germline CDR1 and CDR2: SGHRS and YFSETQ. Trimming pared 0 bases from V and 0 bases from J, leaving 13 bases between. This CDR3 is CASSLGSRTNSYNEQFF. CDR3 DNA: TGCGCCAGCAGCTTGGGTTCCCGGACAAACTCCTACAATGAGCAGTTCTTC. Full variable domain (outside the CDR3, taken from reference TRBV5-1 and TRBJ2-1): KAGVTQTPRYLIKTRGQQVTLSCSPISGHRSVSWYQQTPGQGLQFLFEYFSETQRNKGNFPGRFSGRQFSNSRSEMNVSTLELGDSALYLCASSLGSRTNSYNEQFFGPGTRLTVL.

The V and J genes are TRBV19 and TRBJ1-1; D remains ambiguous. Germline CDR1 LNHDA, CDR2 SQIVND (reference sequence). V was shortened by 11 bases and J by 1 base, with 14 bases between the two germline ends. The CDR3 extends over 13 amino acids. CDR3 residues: CAVMAGGNTEAFF. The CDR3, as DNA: TGTGCCGTAATGGCCGGTGGGAACACTGAAGCTTTCTTT.

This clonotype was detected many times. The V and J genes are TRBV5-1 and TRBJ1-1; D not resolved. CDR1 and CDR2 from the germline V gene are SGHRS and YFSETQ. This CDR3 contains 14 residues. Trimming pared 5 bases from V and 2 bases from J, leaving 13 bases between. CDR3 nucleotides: TGCGCCAGCAGTATGGACGGGATCAACACTGAAGCTTTCTTT. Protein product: CASSMDGINTEAFF.

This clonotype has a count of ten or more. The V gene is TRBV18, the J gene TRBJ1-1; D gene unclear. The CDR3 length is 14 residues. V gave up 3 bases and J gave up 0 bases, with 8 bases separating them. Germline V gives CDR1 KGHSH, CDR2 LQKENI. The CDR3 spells CASSPIPLNTEAFF. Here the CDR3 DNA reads TGTGCCAGCTCACCTATTCCACTGAACACTGAAGCTTTCTTT.

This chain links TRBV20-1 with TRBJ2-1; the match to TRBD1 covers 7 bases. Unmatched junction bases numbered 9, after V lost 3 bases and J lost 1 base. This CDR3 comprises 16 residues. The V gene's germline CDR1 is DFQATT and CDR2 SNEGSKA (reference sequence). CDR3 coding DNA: TGCAGTGCTAGCGGACAGGATCCTAGGTCCTACAATGAGCAGTTCTTC. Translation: CSASGQDPRSYNEQFF.